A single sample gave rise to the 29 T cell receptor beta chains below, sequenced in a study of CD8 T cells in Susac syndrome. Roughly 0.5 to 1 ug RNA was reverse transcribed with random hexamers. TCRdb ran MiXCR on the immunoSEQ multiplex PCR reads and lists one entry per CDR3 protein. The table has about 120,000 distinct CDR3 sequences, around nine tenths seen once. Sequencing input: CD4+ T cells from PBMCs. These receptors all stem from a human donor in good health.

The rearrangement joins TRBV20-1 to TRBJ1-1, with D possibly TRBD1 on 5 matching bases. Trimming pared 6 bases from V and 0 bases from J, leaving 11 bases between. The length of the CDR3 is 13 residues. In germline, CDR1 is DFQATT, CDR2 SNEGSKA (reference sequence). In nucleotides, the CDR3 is TGCAGTGCCGGACACAGATTGAACACTGAAGCTTTCTTT. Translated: CSAGHRLNTEAFF.

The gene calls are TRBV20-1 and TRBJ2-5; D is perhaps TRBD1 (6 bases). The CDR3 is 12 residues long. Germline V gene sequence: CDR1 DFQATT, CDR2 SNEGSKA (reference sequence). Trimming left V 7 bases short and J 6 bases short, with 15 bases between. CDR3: CSGGQRAKTQYF. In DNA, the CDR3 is TGCAGTGGCGGACAGAGGGCGAAGACCCAGTACTTC.

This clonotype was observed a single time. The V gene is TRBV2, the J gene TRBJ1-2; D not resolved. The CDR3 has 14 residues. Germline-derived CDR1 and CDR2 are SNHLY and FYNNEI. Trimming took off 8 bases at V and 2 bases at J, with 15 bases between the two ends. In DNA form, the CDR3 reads TGTGCCAGCCTGGCCGGGAGCTCCAACTATGGCTACACCTTC. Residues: CASLAGSSNYGYTF.

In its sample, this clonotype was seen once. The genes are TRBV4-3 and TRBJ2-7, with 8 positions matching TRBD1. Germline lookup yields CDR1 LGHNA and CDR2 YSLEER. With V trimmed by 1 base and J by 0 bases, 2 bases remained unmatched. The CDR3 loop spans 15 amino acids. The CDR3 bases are TGCGCCAGCAGCCAAGGAACAGGGGGCTCCTACGAGCAGTACTTC. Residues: CASSQGTGGSYEQYF.

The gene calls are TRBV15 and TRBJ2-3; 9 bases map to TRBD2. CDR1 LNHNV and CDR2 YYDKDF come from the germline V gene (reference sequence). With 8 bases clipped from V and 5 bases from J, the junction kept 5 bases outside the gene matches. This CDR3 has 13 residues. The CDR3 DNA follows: TGTGCCACCGGAGCGGGAGGAGGAGATACGCAGTATTTT. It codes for CATGAGGGDTQYF.

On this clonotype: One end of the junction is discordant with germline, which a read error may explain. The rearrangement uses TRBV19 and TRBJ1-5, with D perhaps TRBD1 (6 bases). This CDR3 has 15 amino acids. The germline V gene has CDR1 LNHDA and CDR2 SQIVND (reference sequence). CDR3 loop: CASSPQGHSNQPQHF. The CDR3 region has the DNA TGTGCCAGTAGCCCACAGGGCCATAGCAATCAGCCCCAACATTTT.

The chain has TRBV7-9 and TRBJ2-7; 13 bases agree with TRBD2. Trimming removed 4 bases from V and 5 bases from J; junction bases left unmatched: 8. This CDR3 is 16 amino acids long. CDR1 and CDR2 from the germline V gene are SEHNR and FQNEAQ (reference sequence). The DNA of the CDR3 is TGTGCCAGCAGCTCAAGGACTAGCGGGAGTATCGACGAGCAGTACTTC. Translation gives CASSSRTSGSIDEQYF.

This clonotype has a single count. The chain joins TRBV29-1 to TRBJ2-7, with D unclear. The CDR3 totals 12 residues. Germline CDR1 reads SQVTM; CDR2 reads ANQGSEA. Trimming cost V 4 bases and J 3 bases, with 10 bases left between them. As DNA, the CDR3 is TGCAGCGTTGGAGACACAATCTACGAGCAGTACTTC. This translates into CSVGDTIYEQYF.

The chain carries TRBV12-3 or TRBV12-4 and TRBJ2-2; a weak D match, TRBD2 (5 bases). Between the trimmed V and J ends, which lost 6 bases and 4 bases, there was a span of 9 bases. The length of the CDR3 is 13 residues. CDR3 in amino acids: CASRAAATGELFF. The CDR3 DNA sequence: TGTGCCAGCAGAGCAGCGGCCACCGGGGAGCTGTTTTTT.

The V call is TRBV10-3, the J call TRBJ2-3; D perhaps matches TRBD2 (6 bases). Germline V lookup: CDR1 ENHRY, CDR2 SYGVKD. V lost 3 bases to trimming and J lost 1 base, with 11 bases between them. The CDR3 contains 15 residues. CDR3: CAISDGGGGTDTQYF. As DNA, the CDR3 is TGTGCCATCAGTGACGGCGGAGGGGGCACAGATACGCAGTATTTT.

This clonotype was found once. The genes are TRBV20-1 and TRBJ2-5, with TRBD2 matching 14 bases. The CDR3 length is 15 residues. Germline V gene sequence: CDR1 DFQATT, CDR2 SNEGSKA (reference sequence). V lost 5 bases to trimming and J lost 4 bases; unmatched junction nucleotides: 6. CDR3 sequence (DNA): TGCAGTGCTCCTCCCGGGACTAGCGGGGGAGAGACCCAGTACTTC. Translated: CSAPPGTSGGETQYF.

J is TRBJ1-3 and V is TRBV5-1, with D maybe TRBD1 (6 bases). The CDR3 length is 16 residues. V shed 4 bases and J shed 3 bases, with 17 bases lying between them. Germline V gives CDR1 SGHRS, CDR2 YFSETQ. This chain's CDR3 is CASSPPNRDGGNTIYF. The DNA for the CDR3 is TGCGCCAGCAGCCCCCCAAACAGGGACGGTGGAAACACCATATATTTT.

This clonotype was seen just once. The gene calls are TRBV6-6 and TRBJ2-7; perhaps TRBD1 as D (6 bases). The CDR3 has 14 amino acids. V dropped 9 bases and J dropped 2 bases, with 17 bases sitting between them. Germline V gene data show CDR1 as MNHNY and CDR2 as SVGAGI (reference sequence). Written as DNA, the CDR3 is TGTGCCAGTAGGGGGACCCGGGACGCCTACGAGCAGTACTTC. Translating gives CASRGTRDAYEQYF.

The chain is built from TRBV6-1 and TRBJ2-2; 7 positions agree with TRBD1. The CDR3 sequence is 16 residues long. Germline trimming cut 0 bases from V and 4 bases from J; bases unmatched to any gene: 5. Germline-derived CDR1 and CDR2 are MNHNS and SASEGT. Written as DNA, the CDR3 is TGTGCCAGCAGTGAAGCTGAGGGGGCGCTCACCGGGGAGCTGTTTTTT. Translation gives CASSEAEGALTGELFF.

DNA for the CDR3: TGTGCCAGCAGGACAGGGTTAGGTGAGCAGTTCTTC. This encodes CASRTGLGEQFF. The V call is TRBV2, the J call TRBJ2-1; 7 bases fit TRBD1. The germline gives CDR1 SNHLY, CDR2 FYNNEI. This CDR3 has 12 residues. J gave up 9 bases and V 6 bases, and 5 bases lay outside the gene matches.

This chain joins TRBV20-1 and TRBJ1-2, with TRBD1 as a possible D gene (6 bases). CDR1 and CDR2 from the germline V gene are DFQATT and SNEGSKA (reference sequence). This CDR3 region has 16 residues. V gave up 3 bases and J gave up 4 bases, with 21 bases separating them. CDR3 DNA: TGCAGTGCTAGGGCCCCCACGACAGGCGGGGTCTATGGCTACACCTTC. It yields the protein CSARAPTTGGVYGYTF.

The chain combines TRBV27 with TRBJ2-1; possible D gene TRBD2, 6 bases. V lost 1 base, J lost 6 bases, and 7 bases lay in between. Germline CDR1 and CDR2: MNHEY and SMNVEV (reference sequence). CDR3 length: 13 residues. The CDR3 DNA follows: TGTGCCAGCAGTTTATGGCGGGGCAATGAGCAGTTCTTC. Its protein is CASSLWRGNEQFF.

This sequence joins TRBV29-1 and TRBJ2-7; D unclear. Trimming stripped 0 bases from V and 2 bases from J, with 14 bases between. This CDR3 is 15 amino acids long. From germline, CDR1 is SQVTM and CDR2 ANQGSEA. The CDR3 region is CSVEDGVGRAYEQYF. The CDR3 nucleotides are TGCAGCGTTGAAGACGGCGTAGGAAGAGCCTACGAGCAGTACTTC.

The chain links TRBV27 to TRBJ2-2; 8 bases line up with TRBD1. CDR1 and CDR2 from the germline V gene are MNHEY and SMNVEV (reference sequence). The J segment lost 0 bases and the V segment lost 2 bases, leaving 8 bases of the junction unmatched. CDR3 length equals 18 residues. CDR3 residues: CASSLPSGQASNTGELFF. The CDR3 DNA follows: TGTGCCAGCAGTTTACCCTCGGGACAGGCTTCGAACACCGGGGAGCTGTTTTTT.

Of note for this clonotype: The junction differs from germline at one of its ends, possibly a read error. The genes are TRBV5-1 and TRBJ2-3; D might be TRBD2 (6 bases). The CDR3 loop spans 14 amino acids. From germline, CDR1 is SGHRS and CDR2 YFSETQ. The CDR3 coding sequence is TGCGCCACCAGCCTAGGAGGGGCCCCAGATACGCAGTATTTT. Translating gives CATSLGGAPDTQYF.

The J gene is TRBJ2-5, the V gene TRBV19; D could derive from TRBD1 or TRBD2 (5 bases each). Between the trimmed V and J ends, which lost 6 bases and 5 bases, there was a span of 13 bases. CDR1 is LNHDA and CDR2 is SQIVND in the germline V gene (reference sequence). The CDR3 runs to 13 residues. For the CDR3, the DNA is TGTGCCAGTAGGGGGACGGCTGGGGAGACCCAGTACTTC. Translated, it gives CASRGTAGETQYF.

CDR3 coding DNA: TGTGCCAGCAGCCCGCTTGGGCAGTTGAACACTGAAGCTTTCTTT. Amino acid sequence: CASSPLGQLNTEAFF. The chain has TRBV6-5 and TRBJ1-1, with D unresolved. The CDR3 is made up of 15 amino acids. Trimming left V 6 bases short and J 0 bases short, with 14 bases between. Germline CDR1 is MNHEY and CDR2 is SVGAGI.

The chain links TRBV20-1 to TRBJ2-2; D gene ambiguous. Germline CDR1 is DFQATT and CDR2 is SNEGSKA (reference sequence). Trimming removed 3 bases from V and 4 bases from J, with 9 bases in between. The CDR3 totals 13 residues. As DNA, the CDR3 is TGCAGTGCTAGTGACGGGCTCACCGGGGAGCTGTTTTTT. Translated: CSASDGLTGELFF.

The CDR3, as DNA: TGCGCCAGCAGTCACTCGGTGACAGGGGGCTTGCACGAGCAGTACTTC. This gives the protein CASSHSVTGGLHEQYF. J is TRBJ2-7 and V is TRBV23-1, with TRBD1 identical over 10 bases. TRBV23-1 carries the ORF label, with uncertain function. V lost 3 bases and J lost 5; bases outside the gene matches: 10. This CDR3 contains 16 residues.

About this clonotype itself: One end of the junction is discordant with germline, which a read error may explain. CDR3 bases: TGTGCCAGCAGTTCAGGGGGAAGGAGCACTGAAGCTTTTTTT. It translates to CASSSGGRSTEAFF. The rearrangement joins TRBV28 to TRBJ1-1, with TRBD1 matching 7 bases. CDR3 length equals 14 residues. In germline, CDR1 is MDHEN, CDR2 SYDVKM. The complete variable domain, with remaining parts taken from reference TRBV28 and TRBJ1-1, reads DVKVTQSSRYLVKRTGEKVFLECVQDMDHENMFWYRQDPGLGLRLIYFSYDVKMKEKGDIPEGYSVSREKKERFSLILESASTNQTSMYLCASSSGGRSTEAFFGQGTRLTVV.

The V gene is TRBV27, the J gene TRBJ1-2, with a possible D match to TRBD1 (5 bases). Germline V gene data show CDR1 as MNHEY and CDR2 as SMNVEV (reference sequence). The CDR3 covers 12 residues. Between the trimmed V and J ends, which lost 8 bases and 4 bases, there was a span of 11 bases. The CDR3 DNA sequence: TGTGCCAGCGGAAAAGGGACCTATGGCTACACCTTC. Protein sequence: CASGKGTYGYTF.

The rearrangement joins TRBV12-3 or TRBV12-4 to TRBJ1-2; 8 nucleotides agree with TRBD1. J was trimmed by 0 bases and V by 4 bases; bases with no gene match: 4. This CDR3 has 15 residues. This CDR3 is CASSSGTGANYGYTF. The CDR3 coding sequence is TGTGCCAGCAGTTCCGGGACAGGAGCTAACTATGGCTACACCTTC.

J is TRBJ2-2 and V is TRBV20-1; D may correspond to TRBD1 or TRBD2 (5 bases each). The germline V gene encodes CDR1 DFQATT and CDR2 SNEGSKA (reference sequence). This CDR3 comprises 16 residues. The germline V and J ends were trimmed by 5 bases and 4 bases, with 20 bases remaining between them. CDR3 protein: CSASGPRGRGTGELFF. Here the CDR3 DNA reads TGCAGTGCTTCGGGACCGAGAGGACGCGGCACCGGGGAGCTGTTTTTT.

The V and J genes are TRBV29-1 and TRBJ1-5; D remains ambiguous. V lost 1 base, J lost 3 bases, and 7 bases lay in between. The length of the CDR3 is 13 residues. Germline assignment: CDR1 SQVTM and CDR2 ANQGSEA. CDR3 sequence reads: CSVEGGINQPQHF. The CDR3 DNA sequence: TGCAGCGTTGAAGGGGGAATCAATCAGCCCCAGCATTTT.